This T cell receptor (beta chain) is from a study of T cell responses to AZD1222 COVID-19 vaccine. Second doses at about 4 or about 12 weeks were pooled. The repertoire was sequenced with immunoSEQ multiplex PCR; TCRdb's copy has only in-frame clones and lacks some. The data hold approximately 300,000 clones, with around 92% observed a single time. This TCR came from an adult who received the AZD1222 COVID-19 vaccine. Sample: peripheral blood, taken 28 days after the second AZD1222 dose.

CDR3 in DNA: TGTGCCAGCAGTTACGGGGGCTGGGGCAATCAGCCCCAGCATTTT. This translates into CASSYGGWGNQPQHF. V gene TRBV6-6 combines with J gene TRBJ1-5, with D perhaps TRBD1 (6 bases). V lost 2 bases and J lost 2, with 10 bases in between. CDR1 and CDR2 (germline): MNHNY, SVGAGI (reference sequence). CDR3 size: 15 residues.